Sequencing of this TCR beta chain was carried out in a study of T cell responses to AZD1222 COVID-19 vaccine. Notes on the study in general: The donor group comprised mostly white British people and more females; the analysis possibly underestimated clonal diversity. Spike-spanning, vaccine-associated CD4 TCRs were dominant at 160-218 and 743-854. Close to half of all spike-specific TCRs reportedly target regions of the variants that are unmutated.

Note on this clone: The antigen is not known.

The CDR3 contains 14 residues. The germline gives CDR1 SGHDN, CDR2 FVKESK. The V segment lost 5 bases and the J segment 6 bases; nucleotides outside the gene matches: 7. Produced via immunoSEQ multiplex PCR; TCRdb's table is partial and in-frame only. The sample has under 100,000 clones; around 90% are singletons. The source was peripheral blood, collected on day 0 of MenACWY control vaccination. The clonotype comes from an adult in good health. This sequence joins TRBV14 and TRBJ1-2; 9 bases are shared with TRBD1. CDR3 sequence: CASSFNTGGHGYTF. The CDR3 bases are TGTGCCAGCAGCTTTAATACAGGGGGCCATGGCTACACCTTC.